What follows are 23 T cell receptor beta chains derived from one specimen sequenced in a study of cytomegalovirus exposure and HLA in healthy donors. In the PCR, 60 Vbeta and 13 Jbeta primers were used. Profiling relied on immunoSEQ multiplex PCR, and the TCRdb table lists in-frame clones only, not all of them. This table holds more than 85,000 clones, roughly 80% found once. The sequenced sample was PBMCs. The receptor source for this set is a woman between 25 and 40 years old in good health and CMV-seronegative.

This clone has a single count. Other DNA sequences in the same sample also yield this CDR3. The rearrangement links TRBV29-1 to TRBJ1-5, with D possibly matching TRBD1 (6 bases). V lost 4 bases to trimming and J lost 7 bases, with 11 bases between them. The CDR3 extends over 12 amino acids. Germline assignment: CDR1 SQVTM and CDR2 ANQGSEA. CDR3 in DNA: TGCAGCGTTGTTACAGGGAACCAGCCCCAGCATTTT. It translates to CSVVTGNQPQHF.

This clone was picked up a small number of times. This sequence joins TRBV5-6 and TRBJ2-5; D is possibly TRBD2 (7 bases). The length of the CDR3 is 15 residues. Per germline, CDR1 SGHDT and CDR2 YYEEEE. V gave up 2 bases and J gave up 5 bases, with 16 bases separating them. The CDR3 protein is CASSLSGGLWETQYF. The DNA for the CDR3 is TGTGCCAGCAGCTTATCGGGGGGCCTATGGGAGACCCAGTACTTC.

The chain is built from TRBV28 and TRBJ2-7; TRBD1 might be the D (6 bases). V gave up 1 base and J gave up 0 bases, with 19 bases separating them. The CDR3 loop spans 18 amino acids. Germline V gives CDR1 MDHEN, CDR2 SYDVKM. The CDR3 coding sequence is TGTGCCAGCAGTTTATTTTTGGACCTGACAGGAGCCTCCTACGAGCAGTACTTC. It codes for CASSLFLDLTGASYEQYF.

V usage is TRBV7-9 and J usage is TRBJ2-7; TRBD1 is a possible D gene (5 bases). Trimming took 2 bases from V and 3 from J, leaving 11 bases between them. Per the germline V gene, CDR1 is SEHNR and CDR2 is FQNEAQ (reference sequence). The CDR3 sequence is 14 residues long. The CDR3 region has the DNA TGTGCCAGCAGCTTAATGGACATGTACTACGAGCAGTACTTC. Its protein product is CASSLMDMYYEQYF.

V is TRBV18 and J is TRBJ2-7; 9 bases agree with TRBD1. The CDR3 extends over 16 amino acids. Germline CDR1 reads KGHSH; CDR2 reads LQKENI. After removal of 3 bases from V and 2 bases from J, the junction contained 8 bases not matched to a gene. The CDR3, as DNA: TGTGCCAGCTCACCTCCTGACAGGGGGGGACCCTACGAGCAGTACTTC. Translation: CASSPPDRGGPYEQYF.

CDR3 in DNA: TGTGCCACCAGCAGAGAACTAGCGGGGGGTCAAGAGACCCAGTACTTC. Translation: CATSRELAGGQETQYF. V is TRBV15 and J is TRBJ2-5; TRBD2 aligns across 12 bases. This CDR3 is built from 16 residues. From germline, CDR1 is LNHNV and CDR2 YYDKDF (reference sequence). V trimming: 0 bases; J trimming: 2 bases; junction bases outside the gene matches: 1.

The genes are TRBV4-2 and TRBJ1-5, with TRBD1 as a possible D gene (6 bases). V shed 4 bases and J shed 0 bases, with 10 bases lying between them. This CDR3 has 15 amino acids. CDR1 and CDR2 from the germline V gene are LGHNA and YNFKEQ. The chain's CDR3 is CASSPSGDSNQPQHF. The DNA of the CDR3 is TGTGCCAGCAGCCCATCAGGGGATAGCAATCAGCCCCAGCATTTT.

This sequence joins TRBV6-1 and TRBJ2-7; a possible D gene is TRBD2 (6 bases). This CDR3 has 15 amino acids. Germline CDR1 MNHNS, CDR2 SASEGT. V was shortened by 2 bases and J by 3 bases, with 14 bases between the two germline ends. CDR3 loop: CASSEYTGVHYEQYF. The CDR3 DNA reads as TGTGCCAGCAGTGAATACACGGGGGTCCACTACGAGCAGTACTTC.

The V call is TRBV13, the J call TRBJ1-1; no definite D call. The CDR3 consists of 12 residues. With 3 bases removed from V and 11 bases from J, the gap between germline ends came to 13 bases. Germline CDR1 reads PRHDT; CDR2 reads FYEKMQ (reference sequence). The CDR3 loop is CASSFFHFGAFF. CDR3 DNA sequence: TGTGCCAGCAGCTTTTTCCACTTTGGTGCTTTCTTT.

The rearrangement joins TRBV28 to TRBJ2-2; D is possibly TRBD2 (5 bases). This CDR3 is 15 amino acids long. Germline V gene lookup returns CDR1 MDHEN and CDR2 SYDVKM. The V and J ends lost 4 bases and 7 bases respectively, with 16 bases between them. The CDR3 sequence is CASSSHRTGNGELFF. In DNA form, the CDR3 reads TGTGCCAGCAGTTCCCACCGGACCGGGAACGGGGAGCTGTTTTTT. Complete variable domain (other parts from reference TRBV28 and TRBJ2-2): DVKVTQSSRYLVKRTGEKVFLECVQDMDHENMFWYRQDPGLGLRLIYFSYDVKMKEKGDIPEGYSVSREKKERFSLILESASTNQTSMYLCASSSHRTGNGELFFGEGSRLTVL.

The rearrangement uses TRBV11-2 and TRBJ2-3; the match to TRBD1 covers 7 bases. This CDR3 comprises 15 residues. CDR1 and CDR2 from the germline V gene are SGHAT and FQNNGV. Losses at the gene ends were 2 bases for V and 0 bases for J; bases not matched to a gene: 2. CDR3 loop: CASSLRDRSTDTQYF. CDR3 sequence (DNA): TGTGCCAGCAGCTTAAGGGACAGAAGCACAGATACGCAGTATTTT.

The V call is TRBV4-3, the J call TRBJ1-5, with TRBD1 as a possible D gene (5 bases). From germline, CDR1 is LGHNA and CDR2 YSLEER. Trimming removed 2 bases from V and 4 bases from J, with 9 bases in between. This CDR3 comprises 14 residues. Written as DNA, the CDR3 is TGCGCCAGCAGCCAAAGGTCAGGGAATCAGCCCCAGCATTTT. The encoded protein is CASSQRSGNQPQHF.

The chain recombines TRBV28 with TRBJ2-7; D may be TRBD1 (5 bases). V was clipped by 2 bases and J by 2 bases, with 13 bases between them. Germline CDR1 reads MDHEN; CDR2 reads SYDVKM. The CDR3 length is 15 residues. The CDR3 reads CASSLVAGLTYEQYF. In nucleotides, the CDR3 is TGTGCCAGCAGTTTAGTGGCAGGGTTAACCTACGAGCAGTACTTC.

This chain links TRBV15 with TRBJ1-4, with TRBD1 identical over 8 bases. The ends lost 3 bases at V and 7 bases at J; junction bases unmatched: 4. Germline assignment: CDR1 LNHNV and CDR2 YYDKDF (reference sequence). The length of the CDR3 is 14 residues. The CDR3 sequence is CATSRAGGSEKLFF. The CDR3 DNA follows: TGTGCCACCAGCAGGGCAGGGGGCAGTGAAAAACTGTTTTTT.

The rearrangement joins TRBV4-2 to TRBJ2-7; 9 bases align to TRBD2. V shed 0 bases and J 3 bases; nucleotides not matched to a gene: 12. Germline loops: CDR1 LGHNA, CDR2 YNFKEQ. The CDR3 spans 18 residues. Written as DNA, the CDR3 is TGTGCCAGCAGCCAAGAGAATCGGCTAGCGGGGACCAACTACGAGCAGTACTTC. Protein product: CASSQENRLAGTNYEQYF.

This clone was seen many times. For the CDR3, the DNA is TGTGCCAGCAGCCCCTTGACCGGAGGAGGTGGGGATTCACCCCTCCACTTT. It is translated as CASSPLTGGGGDSPLHF. The chain uses TRBV5-4 and TRBJ1-6; D is unclear. This CDR3 contains 17 residues. Trimming shortened V by 4 bases and J by 8 bases, and 22 bases separated the two germline ends. CDR1 and CDR2 from the germline V gene are SGHNT and YYREEE (reference sequence).

The chain is built from TRBV5-1 and TRBJ1-2; TRBD1 agrees at 10 bases. CDR1 and CDR2 from the germline V gene are SGHRS and YFSETQ. The CDR3 covers 15 residues. V shed 2 bases, J shed 8 bases, and the junction held 9 bases outside the gene matches. The CDR3 is CASSLTGTGAGGYTF. The CDR3 nucleotides are TGCGCCAGCAGCTTAACCGGGACAGGGGCCGGCGGCTACACCTTC.

The chain recombines TRBV18 with TRBJ1-2, with 9 bases that match TRBD1. From germline, CDR1 is KGHSH and CDR2 LQKENI. The CDR3 runs 14 residues. The V and J ends lost 2 bases and 7 bases, in that order; junction bases with no gene match: 5. This CDR3 is CASSPGTGMRGYTF. The CDR3 DNA sequence: TGTGCCAGCTCACCAGGGACAGGGATGCGTGGCTACACCTTC.

J is TRBJ2-7 and V is TRBV9; a possible D gene is TRBD2 (6 bases). V was shortened by 0 bases and J by 0 bases, with 10 bases between the two germline ends. The CDR3 covers 15 residues. Germline CDR1 reads SGDLS; CDR2 reads YYNGEE. The CDR3 here is CASSVGPEGSYEQYF. DNA of the CDR3: TGTGCCAGCAGCGTAGGGCCGGAGGGCTCCTACGAGCAGTACTTC.

This clone appeared a few times. This chain uses TRBV6-5 with TRBJ2-3, with TRBD2 identical over 8 bases. Per the germline V gene, CDR1 is MNHEY and CDR2 is SVGAGI. J lost 4 bases, V lost 5 bases, and 5 bases had no gene match. This CDR3 is built from 14 residues. CDR3 region: CASSLGLAADTQYF. The CDR3 coding sequence is TGTGCCAGCAGTCTCGGACTAGCAGCAGATACGCAGTATTTT.

This clone was found a few times. The V and J genes are TRBV28 and TRBJ2-5, with 9 bases that match TRBD2. This CDR3 contains 15 residues. Trimming cost V 6 bases and J 3 bases; bases outside gene matches: 8. CDR1 and CDR2 from the germline V gene are MDHEN and SYDVKM. The CDR3 protein is CASSPTQRGEETQYF. In nucleotides, the CDR3 is TGTGCCAGCAGCCCCACCCAGCGGGGGGAAGAGACCCAGTACTTC.

The CDR3 DNA reads as TGCGCCAGCAGCTTCGGACAGACCGGCACCGGGGAGCTGTTTTTT. Encoded protein: CASSFGQTGTGELFF. The rearrangement joins TRBV5-1 to TRBJ2-2; D possibly corresponds to TRBD1 (6 bases). The CDR3 length is 15 residues. Germline V CDR1 and CDR2: SGHRS, YFSETQ. V lost 2 bases and J lost 4, with 12 bases in between.

The V and J genes are TRBV19 and TRBJ2-1; 8 bases fit TRBD1. V shed 4 bases and J 7 bases; nucleotides not matched to a gene: 12. CDR3 length: 16 residues. Per germline, CDR1 LNHDA and CDR2 SQIVND (reference sequence). CDR3 sequence (DNA): TGTGCCAGTAGTAGTTGGACAGGGAGTGTGGGGAATGAGCAGTTCTTC. Translated, it gives CASSSWTGSVGNEQFF.